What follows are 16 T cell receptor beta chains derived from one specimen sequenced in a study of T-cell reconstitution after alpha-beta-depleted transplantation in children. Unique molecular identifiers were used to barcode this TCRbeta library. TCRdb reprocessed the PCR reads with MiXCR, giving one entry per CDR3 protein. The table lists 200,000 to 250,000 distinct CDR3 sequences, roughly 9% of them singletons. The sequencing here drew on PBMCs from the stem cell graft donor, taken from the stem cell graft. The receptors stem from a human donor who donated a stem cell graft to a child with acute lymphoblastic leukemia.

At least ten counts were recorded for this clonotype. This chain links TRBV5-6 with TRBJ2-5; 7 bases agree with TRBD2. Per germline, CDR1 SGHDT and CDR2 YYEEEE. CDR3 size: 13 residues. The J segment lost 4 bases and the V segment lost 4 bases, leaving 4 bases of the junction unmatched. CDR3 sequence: CASSLASGETQYF. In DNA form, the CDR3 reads TGTGCCAGCAGCCTCGCTAGCGGAGAGACCCAGTACTTC.

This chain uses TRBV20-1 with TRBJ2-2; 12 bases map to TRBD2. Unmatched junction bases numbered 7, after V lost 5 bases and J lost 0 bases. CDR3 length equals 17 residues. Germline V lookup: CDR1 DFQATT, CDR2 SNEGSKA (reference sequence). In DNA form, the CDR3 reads TGCAGTGCTCGCAAACTAGCGGGGGGTCCGAACACCGGGGAGCTGTTTTTT. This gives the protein CSARKLAGGPNTGELFF.

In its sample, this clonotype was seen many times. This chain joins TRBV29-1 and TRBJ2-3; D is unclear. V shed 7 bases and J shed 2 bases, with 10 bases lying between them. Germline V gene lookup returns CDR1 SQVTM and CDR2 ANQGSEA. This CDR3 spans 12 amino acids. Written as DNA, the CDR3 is TGCAGCGGAGAGAGCTCCACAGATACGCAGTATTTT. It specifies CSGESSTDTQYF.

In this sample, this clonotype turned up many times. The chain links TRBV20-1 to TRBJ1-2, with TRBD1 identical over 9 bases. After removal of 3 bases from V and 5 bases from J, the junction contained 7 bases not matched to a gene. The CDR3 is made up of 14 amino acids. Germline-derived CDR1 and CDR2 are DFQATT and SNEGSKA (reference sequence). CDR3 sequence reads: CSARGTGSRYGYTF. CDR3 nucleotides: TGCAGTGCTAGGGGGACAGGGAGTCGGTATGGCTACACCTTC.

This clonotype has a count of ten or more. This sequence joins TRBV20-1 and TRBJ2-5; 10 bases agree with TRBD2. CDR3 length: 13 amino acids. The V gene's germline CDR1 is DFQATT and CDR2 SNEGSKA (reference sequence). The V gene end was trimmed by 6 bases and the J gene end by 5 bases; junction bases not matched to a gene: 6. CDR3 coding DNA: TGCAGTGCCCAGGCGGGACTAGCGGAGACCCAGTACTTC. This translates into CSAQAGLAETQYF.

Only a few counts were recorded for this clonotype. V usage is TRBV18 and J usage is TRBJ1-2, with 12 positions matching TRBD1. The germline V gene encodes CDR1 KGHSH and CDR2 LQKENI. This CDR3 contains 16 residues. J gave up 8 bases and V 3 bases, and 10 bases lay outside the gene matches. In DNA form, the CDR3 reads TGTGCCAGCTCACCTCAAGCGGGACAGGGGGCTGTCGGCTACACCTTC. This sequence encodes CASSPQAGQGAVGYTF.

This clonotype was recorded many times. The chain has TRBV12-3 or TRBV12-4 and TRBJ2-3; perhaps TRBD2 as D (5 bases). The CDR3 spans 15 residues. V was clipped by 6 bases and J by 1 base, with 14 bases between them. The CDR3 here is CASRGEEDRTDTQYF. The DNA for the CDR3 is TGTGCCAGCAGGGGAGAGGAGGATCGCACAGATACGCAGTATTTT.

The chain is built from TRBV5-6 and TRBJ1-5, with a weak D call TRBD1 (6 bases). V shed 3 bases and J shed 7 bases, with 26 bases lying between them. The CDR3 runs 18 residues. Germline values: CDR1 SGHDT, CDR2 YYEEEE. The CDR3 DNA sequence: TGTGCCAGCAGCTCAACCCACAGGGTCCTTGATGACAGCCAGCCCCAGCATTTT. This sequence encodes CASSSTHRVLDDSQPQHF.

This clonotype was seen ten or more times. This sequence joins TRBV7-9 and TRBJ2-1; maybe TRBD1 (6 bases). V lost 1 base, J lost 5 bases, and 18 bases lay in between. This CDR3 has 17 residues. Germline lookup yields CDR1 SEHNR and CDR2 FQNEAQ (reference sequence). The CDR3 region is CASSLGGLGPWNNEQFF. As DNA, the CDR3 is TGTGCCAGCAGCTTAGGGGGGCTCGGCCCCTGGAACAATGAGCAGTTCTTC.

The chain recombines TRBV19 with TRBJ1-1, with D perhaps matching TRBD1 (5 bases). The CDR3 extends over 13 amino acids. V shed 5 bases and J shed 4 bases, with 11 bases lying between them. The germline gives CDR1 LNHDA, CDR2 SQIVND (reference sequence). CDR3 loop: CASSFSRGTEAFF. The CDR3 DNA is TGTGCCAGTAGTTTCTCGAGGGGCACTGAAGCTTTCTTT.

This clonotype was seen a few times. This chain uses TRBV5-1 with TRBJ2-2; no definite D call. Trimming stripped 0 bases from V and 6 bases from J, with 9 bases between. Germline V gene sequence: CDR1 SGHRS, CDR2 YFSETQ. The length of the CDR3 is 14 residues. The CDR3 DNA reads TGCGCCAGCAGCTTGGCCGCCAGACCCGGGGAGCTGTTTTTT. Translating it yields CASSLAARPGELFF.

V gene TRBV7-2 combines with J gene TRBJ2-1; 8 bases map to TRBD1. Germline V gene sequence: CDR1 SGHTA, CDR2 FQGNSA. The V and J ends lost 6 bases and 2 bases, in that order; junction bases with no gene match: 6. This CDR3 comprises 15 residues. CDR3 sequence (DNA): TGTGCCAGCAGGCCCGGGACAGGACCCTACAATGAGCAGTTCTTC. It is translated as CASRPGTGPYNEQFF.

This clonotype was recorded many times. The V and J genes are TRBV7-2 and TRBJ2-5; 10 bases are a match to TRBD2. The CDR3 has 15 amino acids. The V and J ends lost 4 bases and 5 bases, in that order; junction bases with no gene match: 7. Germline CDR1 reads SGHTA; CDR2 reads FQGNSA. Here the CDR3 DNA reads TGTGCCAGCAGCTCTCTAGCGGGGGACGGGGAGACCCAGTACTTC. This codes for CASSSLAGDGETQYF.

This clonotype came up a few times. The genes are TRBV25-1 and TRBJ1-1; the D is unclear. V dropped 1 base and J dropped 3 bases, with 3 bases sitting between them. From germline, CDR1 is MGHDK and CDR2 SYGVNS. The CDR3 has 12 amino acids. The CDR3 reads CASSESYTEAFF. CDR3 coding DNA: TGTGCCAGCAGTGAATCATACACTGAAGCTTTCTTT.

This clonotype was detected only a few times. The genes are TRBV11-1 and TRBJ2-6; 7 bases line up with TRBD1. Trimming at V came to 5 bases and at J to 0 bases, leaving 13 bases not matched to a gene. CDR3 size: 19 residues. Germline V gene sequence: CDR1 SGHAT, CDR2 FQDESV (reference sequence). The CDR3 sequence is CASSRDRQGNASGANVLTF. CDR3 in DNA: TGTGCCAGCAGCCGGGACAGACAGGGCAATGCCTCTGGGGCCAACGTCCTGACTTTC.

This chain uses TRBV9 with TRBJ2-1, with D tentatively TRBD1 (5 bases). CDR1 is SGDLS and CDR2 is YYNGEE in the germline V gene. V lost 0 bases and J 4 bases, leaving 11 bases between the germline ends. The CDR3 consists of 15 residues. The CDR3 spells CASSVESGWYNEQFF. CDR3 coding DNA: TGTGCCAGCAGCGTAGAGTCAGGGTGGTACAATGAGCAGTTCTTC.